These 27 T cell receptor beta chains originate from one sample sequenced in a study of shared clonotypes between healthy human individuals. Profiling relied on immunoSEQ multiplex PCR, and the TCRdb table lists in-frame clones only, not all of them. The table includes millions of clones, roughly 91% detected once. Terminally differentiated effector memory CD45RA+ cells were excluded from the naive CD8 cells, which were CD45RO-negative and positively selected for CCR7. Input material: naive CD8+ T cells from PBMCs. The source of these receptors is a man between 18 and 35 years old in good health. Some clones in this sample may be carry-over from other donors' samples.

Turning to this clone: The sample contains more than one DNA sequence encoding this CDR3. This sequence joins TRBV7-9 and TRBJ1-5; maybe TRBD1 (6 bases). The CDR3 is 15 residues long. The V gene's germline CDR1 is SEHNR and CDR2 FQNEAQ (reference sequence). Trimming left V 5 bases short and J 0 bases short, with 11 bases between. The CDR3 sequence is CASSPGQYSNQPQHF. CDR3 coding DNA: TGTGCCAGCAGCCCCGGACAGTATAGCAATCAGCCCCAGCATTTT.

The chain joins TRBV19 to TRBJ1-1; D is perhaps TRBD1 (5 bases). The CDR3 contains 15 residues. Deletions cut 5 bases from V and 5 bases from J, with 18 bases between. CDR1 and CDR2 from the germline V gene are LNHDA and SQIVND (reference sequence). The CDR3 DNA sequence: TGTGCCAGTAGTGTGGGTATGGTCGGGGGAACTGAAGCTTTCTTT. This codes for CASSVGMVGGTEAFF.

This chain joins TRBV28 and TRBJ2-1; no reliable D call. V shed 7 bases and J shed 2 bases, with 15 bases lying between them. Looked up from germline, CDR1 is MDHEN and CDR2 is SYDVKM. The CDR3 is 15 residues long. For the CDR3, the DNA is TGTGCCAGCACTCGGACGTCAGGAGCCTACAATGAGCAGTTCTTC. Protein product: CASTRTSGAYNEQFF.

This clone was recorded a few times. This rearrangement joins TRBV19 to TRBJ1-5, with D maybe TRBD1 (5 bases). Looked up from germline, CDR1 is LNHDA and CDR2 is SQIVND (reference sequence). CDR3 length: 14 amino acids. Trimming took off 7 bases at V and 6 bases at J, with 16 bases between the two ends. The CDR3 nucleotides are TGTGCCAGTAAAGAGTACGGGGCCTCTCAGCCCCAGCATTTT. Amino acids: CASKEYGASQPQHF.

This clone was picked up a small number of times. The V gene is TRBV5-8, the J gene TRBJ1-5; D remains unclear. The CDR3 sequence is 12 residues long. The germline V gene has CDR1 SGHTS and CDR2 YDEGEE. V was pared by 6 bases and J by 1 base, with 5 bases between. The CDR3: CASMGSNQPQHF. The CDR3 DNA sequence: TGTGCCAGCATGGGCAGCAATCAGCCCCAGCATTTT. The full variable domain, completed using reference TRBV5-8 and TRBJ1-5, is EAGVTQSPTHLIKTRGQQATLRCSPISGHTSVYWYQQALGLGLQFLLWYDEGEERNRGNFPPRFSGRQFPNYSSELNVNALELEDSALYLCASMGSNQPQHFGDGTRLSIL.

Concerning this clone itself: Other DNA sequences in this sample translate to the same CDR3. The chain has TRBV29-1 and TRBJ1-1; D is undetermined. Germline values: CDR1 SQVTM, CDR2 ANQGSEA. The V end was cut by 4 bases, the J end by 0 bases, with 6 bases between. The CDR3 has 12 residues. The CDR3 reads CSVVTMNTEAFF. DNA for the CDR3: TGCAGCGTTGTGACAATGAACACTGAAGCTTTCTTT.

The chain links TRBV7-9 to TRBJ2-7, with D possibly matching TRBD1 (5 bases). Germline values: CDR1 SEHNR, CDR2 FQNEAQ (reference sequence). This CDR3 has 14 amino acids. V shed 1 base and J shed 5 bases, with 12 bases lying between them. The CDR3 coding sequence is TGTGCCAGCAGCTTAGTAGGGTTAGGGGACGAGCAGTACTTC. Amino acid sequence: CASSLVGLGDEQYF.

This sequence joins TRBV27 and TRBJ2-5, with 9 nucleotides matching TRBD2. Looked up from germline, CDR1 is MNHEY and CDR2 is SMNVEV (reference sequence). The CDR3 contains 16 residues. The V and J ends lost 6 bases and 1 base, in that order; junction bases with no gene match: 9. In nucleotides, the CDR3 is TGTGCCAGCAGCCCAAGGACTAGCGCTATCCAAGAGACCCAGTACTTC. The encoded protein is CASSPRTSAIQETQYF.

This rearrangement joins TRBV15 to TRBJ1-1, with 8 positions matching TRBD1. CDR3 length: 14 residues. Per germline, CDR1 LNHNV and CDR2 YYDKDF (reference sequence). Losses at the gene ends were 3 bases for V and 3 bases for J; bases not matched to a gene: 3. This chain's CDR3 is CATSRTGVYTEAFF. The CDR3 DNA reads TGTGCCACCAGCAGGACAGGGGTTTACACTGAAGCTTTCTTT. Full variable domain (missing parts from reference TRBV15 and TRBJ1-1): DAMVIQNPRYQVTQFGKPVTLSCSQTLNHNVMYWYQQKSSQAPKLLFHYYDKDFNNEADTPDNFQSRRPNTSFCFLDIRSPGLGDTAMYLCATSRTGVYTEAFFGQGTRLTVV.

The chain recombines TRBV2 with TRBJ2-7; no firm D call. Trimming cost V 2 bases and J 2 bases, with 7 bases left between them. The CDR3 has 13 amino acids. Germline V gives CDR1 SNHLY, CDR2 FYNNEI. In DNA, the CDR3 is TGTGCCAGCAGTGAAATGGTTCCCTACGAGCAGTACTTC. Protein: CASSEMVPYEQYF.

This chain uses TRBV7-6 with TRBJ1-5; D uncertain. This CDR3 region has 15 residues. Germline V gives CDR1 SGHVS, CDR2 FNYEAQ. V lost 5 bases and J lost 6, with 17 bases in between. For the CDR3, the DNA is TGTGCCAGCAGCCCATGGGATCAGGCAGTTCAGCCCCAGCATTTT. Translated: CASSPWDQAVQPQHF.

The V gene is TRBV10-3, the J gene TRBJ2-1; 7 bases fit TRBD2. The CDR3 contains 14 residues. CDR1 is ENHRY and CDR2 is SYGVKD in the germline V gene. V shed 10 bases and J 4 bases; nucleotides not matched to a gene: 10. CDR3: CATRQAGNYNEQFF. The DNA for the CDR3 is TGTGCCACCCGCCAAGCGGGAAATTACAATGAGCAGTTCTTC.

The gene calls are TRBV27 and TRBJ2-7; 8 bases map to TRBD2. The CDR3 extends over 16 amino acids. Germline V gene lookup returns CDR1 MNHEY and CDR2 SMNVEV (reference sequence). The V and J ends lost 3 bases and 2 bases, in that order; junction bases with no gene match: 9. The CDR3 loop reads CASSFVGSGEPYEQYF. CDR3 DNA: TGTGCCAGCAGTTTTGTCGGTAGCGGGGAGCCCTACGAGCAGTACTTC.

J is TRBJ2-7 and V is TRBV27; D unresolved. Germline lookup yields CDR1 MNHEY and CDR2 SMNVEV (reference sequence). CDR3 length: 14 residues. The ends were cut back, 3 bases at V and 2 bases at J, with 11 bases in the middle. The CDR3 nucleotides read TGTGCCAGCAGTTTCCTGGGATCCGCCTACGAGCAGTACTTC. Protein sequence: CASSFLGSAYEQYF.

The chain links TRBV7-9 to TRBJ2-3; 9 nucleotides match TRBD2. CDR1 SEHNR and CDR2 FQNEAQ come from the germline V gene (reference sequence). V shed 5 bases, J shed 2 bases, and the junction held 8 bases outside the gene matches. The CDR3 covers 16 residues. The CDR3, as DNA: TGTGCCAGCAGCCCTGTTTTAGCGGGAGCCACAGATACGCAGTATTTT. Protein sequence: CASSPVLAGATDTQYF.

Regarding this clone: At the DNA level, this CDR3 is encoded by other sequences in the same sample as well. J is TRBJ2-7 and V is TRBV30; D gene ambiguous. Looked up from germline, CDR1 is GTSNPN and CDR2 is SVGIG (reference sequence). The CDR3 is made up of 12 amino acids. The V end lost 0 bases, the J end lost 3 bases, and 6 bases lay between the germline ends. CDR3 in amino acids: CAWSVRGYEQYF. Here the CDR3 DNA reads TGTGCCTGGAGTGTAAGAGGCTACGAGCAGTACTTC.

CDR3 DNA sequence: TGTGCCACCAGCAGCTCACAGGGTGGTGCGAGCACAGATACGCAGTATTTT. Translated: CATSSSQGGASTDTQYF. The chain combines TRBV15 with TRBJ2-3; D might be TRBD1 (6 bases). Per the germline V gene, CDR1 is LNHNV and CDR2 is YYDKDF (reference sequence). The ends were cut back, 3 bases at V and 0 bases at J, with 16 bases in the middle. The length of the CDR3 is 17 residues.

This rearrangement joins TRBV27 to TRBJ2-3, with TRBD1 matching over 8 bases. V was clipped by 1 base and J by 0 bases; unmatched bases: 9. Germline CDR1 is MNHEY and CDR2 is SMNVEV (reference sequence). This CDR3 region has 18 residues. The CDR3 protein is CASSLWAGDRPSTDTQYF. CDR3 in DNA: TGTGCCAGCAGTTTATGGGCCGGGGACAGGCCTAGCACAGATACGCAGTATTTT.

The chain employs TRBV29-1 and TRBJ2-7, with 11 positions matching TRBD2. Trimming cost V 5 bases and J 2 bases; bases outside gene matches: 2. The CDR3 length is 13 residues. Per the germline V gene, CDR1 is SQVTM and CDR2 is ANQGSEA. CDR3 in DNA: TGCAGCGTTACTAGCGGGAGCCCCTACGAGCAGTACTTC. The encoded protein is CSVTSGSPYEQYF.

This rearrangement joins TRBV7-9 to TRBJ2-3; possibly TRBD2 for D (6 bases). The CDR3 spans 13 residues. Germline CDR1 is SEHNR and CDR2 is FQNEAQ (reference sequence). For the CDR3, the DNA is TGTGCTACCGGGACTCGGTTGTCGGATACGCAGTATTTT. Its protein product is CATGTRLSDTQYF.

The chain employs TRBV4-3 and TRBJ2-1, with 9 bases aligning to TRBD2. The V segment lost 0 bases and the J segment 7 bases; nucleotides outside the gene matches: 10. The CDR3 extends over 17 amino acids. Germline assignment: CDR1 LGHNA and CDR2 YSLEER. CDR3 protein: CASSQDSGGFGMNEQFF. CDR3 DNA: TGCGCCAGCAGCCAAGATAGCGGGGGCTTTGGGATGAATGAGCAGTTCTTC.

The chain is built from TRBV7-2 and TRBJ2-1; 10 nucleotides align to TRBD1. J was trimmed by 10 bases and V by 0 bases; bases with no gene match: 12. The CDR3 loop spans 17 amino acids. Germline CDR1 SGHTA, CDR2 FQGNSA. The CDR3 sequence is CASSLAPGTGEKGEQFF. The CDR3 DNA reads as TGTGCCAGCAGCTTAGCCCCCGGGACAGGGGAAAAAGGAGAGCAGTTCTTC.

The rearrangement joins TRBV28 to TRBJ2-1; TRBD2 matches 8 bases. V dropped 7 bases and J dropped 7; count of bases not matched to a gene: 9. Germline-derived CDR1 and CDR2 are MDHEN and SYDVKM. The CDR3 is 14 residues long. CDR3: CASTPGLEWNEQFF. CDR3 DNA: TGTGCCAGCACCCCGGGACTAGAATGGAATGAGCAGTTCTTC.

On this clone: At one end the junction does not follow the germline gene, possibly because of a read error. The same CDR3 also results from other DNA sequences found in this sample. CDR3 bases: TGCGCCAGTAGCCAAGATGCCCGGTCAGCCCAGCATTTT. It codes for CASSQDARSAQHF. The chain links TRBV4-1 to TRBJ1-5; no reliable D call. The CDR3 covers 13 residues. The germline gives CDR1 MGHRA, CDR2 YSYEKL.

The chain carries TRBV7-9 and TRBJ1-4, with D possibly TRBD1 on 5 matching bases. The V end lost 2 bases, the J end lost 3 bases, and 16 bases lay between the germline ends. Germline V lookup: CDR1 SEHNR, CDR2 FQNEAQ (reference sequence). CDR3 length: 17 residues. DNA for the CDR3: TGTGCCAGCAGCTTAAAGGGGCCCGTGCCACCTAATGAAAAACTGTTTTTT. Protein: CASSLKGPVPPNEKLFF.

The chain has TRBV30 and TRBJ2-3; no clear D. CDR3 length: 15 amino acids. CDR1 and CDR2 (germline): GTSNPN, SVGIG (reference sequence). The V and J ends lost 0 bases and 6 bases respectively, with 16 bases between them. Written as DNA, the CDR3 is TGTGCCTGGAGTGTACTGGTAGCCCGATGGGATACGCAGTATTTT. Translation: CAWSVLVARWDTQYF.

This clone was detected once. This chain connects TRBV9 to TRBJ2-5, with 12 bases identical to TRBD2. This CDR3 has 16 residues. Germline-derived CDR1 and CDR2 are SGDLS and YYNGEE. The ends lost 4 bases at V and 4 bases at J; junction bases unmatched: 8. The CDR3 loop is CASSFGLAGLGETQYF. CDR3 nucleotides: TGTGCCAGCAGCTTCGGACTAGCGGGACTGGGAGAGACCCAGTACTTC.